Below are 29 T cell receptor beta chains sequenced from a single sample in a study of T cell repertoires in cytomegalovirus infection. One entry per CDR3 protein results from TCRdb running MiXCR on the reads. Here the sample spans 450,000 to 600,000 distinct CDR3 sequences, roughly 46% being singletons. Their antigen targets remain unknown. The specimen was cultured PBMCs, collected from culture after CMV antigen stimulation. The source is a human donor in good health (CMV status not recorded). Some clones in this sample may be carry-over from other donors' samples.

The sample holds a few counts of this clonotype. This chain uses TRBV7-2 with TRBJ2-7; D is unresolved. V lost 5 bases and J lost 2, with 22 bases in between. The germline V gene encodes CDR1 SGHTA and CDR2 FQGNSA. The CDR3 length is 17 residues. Here the CDR3 DNA reads TGTGCCAGCAGCCGCACCGCCGGGTCCTCGGCCCCCTACGAGCAGTACTTC. Amino acids: CASSRTAGSSAPYEQYF. Combining the CDR3 with reference TRBV7-2 and TRBJ2-7 gives the whole variable domain GAGVSQSPSNKVTEKGKDVELRCDPISGHTALYWYRQSLGQGLEFLIYFQGNSAPDKSGLPSDRFSAERTGGSVSTLTIQRTQQEDSAVYLCASSRTAGSSAPYEQYFGPGTRLTVT.

This clonotype turned up a few times. The V and J genes are TRBV11-2 and TRBJ2-3, with D perhaps TRBD1 or TRBD2 (6 bases each). Germline CDR1 is SGHAT and CDR2 is FQNNGV. Trimming took 1 base from V and 0 from J, leaving 11 bases between them. The CDR3 contains 16 residues. The CDR3 DNA reads TGTGCCAGCAGCTTAGGGAGGGGGGCTAGCACAGATACGCAGTATTTT. The encoded protein is CASSLGRGASTDTQYF.

This rearrangement joins TRBV19 to TRBJ2-2; no definite D call. The CDR3 contains 17 residues. Germline lookup yields CDR1 LNHDA and CDR2 SQIVND (reference sequence). With 0 bases removed from V and 6 bases from J, the gap between germline ends came to 17 bases. The CDR3 DNA follows: TGTGCCAGTAGTATAGAGGATAGGGCTAGGGCGGCCGGGGAGCTGTTTTTT. This codes for CASSIEDRARAAGELFF.

The CDR3 reads CASSLVATSGPSSYNEQFF. The CDR3, as DNA: TGTGCCAGCAGCTTAGTCGCGACTAGCGGGCCTAGCTCCTACAATGAGCAGTTCTTC. The V call is TRBV7-2, the J call TRBJ2-1; 10 bases match TRBD2. Germline V CDR1 and CDR2: SGHTA, FQGNSA. The CDR3 runs 19 residues. J gave up 0 bases and V 1 base, and 9 bases lay outside the gene matches.

Note on this clonotype: A much larger clone lies a single base off, so this may be a read error. In this CDR3 the conserved last residue, phenylalanine or tryptophan, is missing, so a read error is likely. This chain connects TRBV7-8 to TRBJ1-1, with 8 bases that match TRBD1. V trimming: 3 bases; J trimming: 0 bases; junction bases outside the gene matches: 9. The CDR3 covers 17 residues. Germline CDR1 is SGHVS and CDR2 is FQNEAQ. CDR3 in amino acids: CASSLQTRTGMNTEAFL. The DNA for the CDR3 is TGTGCCAGCAGCTTGCAGACGCGGACAGGGATGAACACTGAAGCTTTCCTT.

The chain has TRBV12-3 or TRBV12-4 and TRBJ1-4; D is possibly TRBD1 (5 bases). V was trimmed by 7 bases and J by 8 bases, leaving 11 bases between them. The CDR3 runs to 12 residues. The chain's CDR3 is CASKGAGEKLFF. CDR3 bases: TGTGCCAGCAAAGGGGCCGGGGAAAAACTGTTTTTT.

The chain recombines TRBV7-2 with TRBJ1-5, with D possibly TRBD1 on 5 matching bases. V shed 5 bases and J shed 9 bases, with 14 bases lying between them. Per germline, CDR1 SGHTA and CDR2 FQGNSA. The CDR3 spans 13 residues. CDR3 bases: TGTGCCAGCAGCACAGACAGTTTGGGGCCCCAGCATTTT. Translating gives CASSTDSLGPQHF.

The rearrangement uses TRBV7-8 and TRBJ2-5; D is uncertain. The CDR3 is 14 amino acids. Germline lookup yields CDR1 SGHVS and CDR2 FQNEAQ. The ends were cut back, 5 bases at V and 2 bases at J, with 12 bases in the middle. The CDR3, as DNA: TGTGCCAGCAGCGCCTACGGGCGGCAAGAGACCCAGTACTTC. It encodes CASSAYGRQETQYF.

A few counts support this clonotype. V is TRBV6-5 and J is TRBJ2-3; D is ambiguous. Per germline, CDR1 MNHEY and CDR2 SVGAGI. V shed 5 bases and J shed 4 bases, with 4 bases lying between them. This CDR3 is 11 amino acids long. CDR3 in amino acids: CASSIADTQYF. The CDR3 bases are TGTGCCAGCAGTATAGCAGATACGCAGTATTTT.

This clonotype showed up just once. The J gene is TRBJ2-1, the V gene TRBV27; TRBD2 aligns across 8 bases. The CDR3 contains 15 residues. The germline V gene has CDR1 MNHEY and CDR2 SMNVEV (reference sequence). Trimming took 8 bases from V and 9 from J; bases not matched to a gene: 15. The CDR3 sequence is CASQSREGLIGEQFF. Written as DNA, the CDR3 is TGTGCCAGCCAGTCTCGGGAGGGCCTGATTGGTGAGCAGTTCTTC.

This clonotype was seen more than once but under ten times. The chain combines TRBV28 with TRBJ1-6; D not certain. This CDR3 is 16 amino acids long. Germline assignment: CDR1 MDHEN and CDR2 SYDVKM. V was trimmed by 6 bases and J by 7 bases, leaving 19 bases between them. The CDR3 sequence: CASRYVDELGNSPLHF. The CDR3 nucleotides are TGTGCCAGCAGATACGTGGATGAGCTTGGAAATTCACCCCTCCACTTT.

A few counts support this clonotype. The rearrangement uses TRBV12-3 or TRBV12-4 and TRBJ2-2; possible D gene TRBD1, 5 bases. Trimming took off 7 bases at V and 0 bases at J, with 9 bases between the two ends. This CDR3 comprises 14 residues. This CDR3 is CASTLGPNTGELFF. The CDR3 nucleotides read TGTGCCAGCACCTTGGGGCCGAACACCGGGGAGCTGTTTTTT.

This clonotype was detected a few times. The CDR3 region is CASSPRGGVSYNEQFF. CDR3 sequence (DNA): TGTGCCAGCAGCCCAAGGGGTGGAGTCTCCTACAATGAGCAGTTCTTC. The J gene is TRBJ2-1, the V gene TRBV7-2; D is perhaps TRBD1 (5 bases). This CDR3 contains 16 residues. The V gene lost 5 bases and the J gene lost 0 bases, with 14 bases spanning the gap. The germline gives CDR1 SGHTA, CDR2 FQGNSA.

The rearrangement joins TRBV5-4 to TRBJ2-1, with TRBD2 identical over 11 bases. J gave up 6 bases and V 4 bases, and 9 bases lay outside the gene matches. CDR1 is SGHNT and CDR2 is YYREEE in the germline V gene (reference sequence). There are 16 residues in the CDR3. As DNA, the CDR3 is TGTGCCAGCAGCGACTCGATCGGGACTAGCGGCAATGAGCAGTTCTTC. This translates into CASSDSIGTSGNEQFF.

In its sample, this clonotype was seen a few times. The chain combines TRBV7-2 with TRBJ2-1, with 12 bases aligning to TRBD2. The V gene's germline CDR1 is SGHTA and CDR2 FQGNSA. This CDR3 is built from 15 residues. V was pared by 7 bases and J by 6 bases, with 7 bases of the junction left unmatched. CDR3 coding DNA: TGTGCCAGCATCCCCCAGACTAGCGGGAGCAATGAGCAGTTCTTC. As protein: CASIPQTSGSNEQFF.

CDR3 sequence: CASSKGVGFGGTYEQYF. CDR3 nucleotides: TGTGCCAGCAGCAAGGGGGTGGGATTCGGGGGGACCTACGAGCAGTACTTC. The rearrangement joins TRBV6-1 to TRBJ2-7; D may be TRBD2 (7 bases). The CDR3 sequence is 17 residues long. Trimming took 6 bases from V and 2 from J, leaving 23 bases between them. Germline values: CDR1 MNHNS, CDR2 SASEGT.

V and J are TRBV27 and TRBJ2-1; the D gene is possibly TRBD2 (5 bases). Trimming left V 0 bases short and J 2 bases short, with 11 bases between. Per the germline V gene, CDR1 is MNHEY and CDR2 is SMNVEV (reference sequence). The CDR3 consists of 16 residues. CDR3 nucleotides: TGTGCCAGCAGTTTATCCGCCGGGGAAACCTACAATGAGCAGTTCTTC. Amino acids: CASSLSAGETYNEQFF.

The gene calls are TRBV7-6 and TRBJ2-7; TRBD2 matches at 7 bases. CDR1 and CDR2 (germline): SGHVS, FNYEAQ. The CDR3 is 14 amino acids. The J segment lost 2 bases and the V segment lost 3 bases, leaving 4 bases of the junction unmatched. CDR3 coding DNA: TGTGCCAGCAGCTTCGGGGGAGGGCCCTACGAGCAGTACTTC. It yields the protein CASSFGGGPYEQYF.

V is TRBV4-1 and J is TRBJ2-1, with TRBD2 matching over 8 bases. Trimming removed 4 bases from V and 5 bases from J; junction bases left unmatched: 7. CDR1 MGHRA and CDR2 YSYEKL come from the germline V gene. The CDR3 is made up of 15 amino acids. CDR3 DNA: TGCGCCAGCAGCCCGGAGCGGGAGAGACACAATGAGCAGTTCTTC. Amino acid sequence: CASSPERERHNEQFF.

CDR3 DNA sequence: TGTGCCAGCAGCCGTTACAAGGGGGCTCGGAACACTGAAGCTTTCTTT. The encoded protein is CASSRYKGARNTEAFF. The rearrangement uses TRBV7-9 and TRBJ1-1; 7 nucleotides line up with TRBD1. The V and J ends lost 5 bases and 1 base, in that order; junction bases with no gene match: 10. The CDR3 has 16 amino acids. The germline gives CDR1 SEHNR, CDR2 FQNEAQ (reference sequence).

The rearrangement links TRBV12-3 or TRBV12-4 to TRBJ2-5, with D tentatively TRBD2 (7 bases). The CDR3 is made up of 15 amino acids. The V end lost 3 bases, the J end lost 2 bases, and 13 bases lay between the germline ends. The CDR3: CASSLAAGAQETQYF. In DNA, the CDR3 is TGTGCCAGCAGTTTGGCTGCGGGGGCACAAGAGACCCAGTACTTC.

This clonotype was detected only a few times. The chain links TRBV6-1 to TRBJ1-2; no clear D gene. The germline gives CDR1 MNHNS, CDR2 SASEGT. The CDR3 spans 16 residues. The V gene lost 7 bases and the J gene lost 4 bases, with 22 bases spanning the gap. Here the CDR3 reads CASISGEETIVYGYTF. The CDR3 DNA follows: TGTGCCAGCATTTCAGGAGAGGAGACGATAGTCTATGGCTACACCTTC.

The V and J genes are TRBV28 and TRBJ2-5; D might be TRBD2 (6 bases). V lost 5 bases and J lost 4, with 14 bases in between. From germline, CDR1 is MDHEN and CDR2 SYDVKM. CDR3 size: 14 residues. CDR3 nucleotides: TGTGCCAGCAGTCGGCCGGGACTCGTAGAGACCCAGTACTTC. Protein sequence: CASSRPGLVETQYF. The entire variable domain, with the rest obtained from reference TRBV28 and TRBJ2-5, is as follows: DVKVTQSSRYLVKRTGEKVFLECVQDMDHENMFWYRQDPGLGLRLIYFSYDVKMKEKGDIPEGYSVSREKKERFSLILESASTNQTSMYLCASSRPGLVETQYFGPGTRLLVL.

The gene calls are TRBV7-9 and TRBJ2-1; D is ambiguous. Germline CDR1 is SEHNR and CDR2 is FQNEAQ (reference sequence). Trimming took 5 bases from V and 0 from J, leaving 17 bases between them. The CDR3 is 17 amino acids. For the CDR3, the DNA is TGTGCCAGCAGCCAAAACGGGCAGCCCAGCTCCTACAATGAGCAGTTCTTC. Its protein is CASSQNGQPSSYNEQFF.

This clonotype occurred many times. This chain joins TRBV6-6 and TRBJ2-7, with 9 nucleotides matching TRBD1. This CDR3 has 13 amino acids. V lost 5 bases to trimming and J lost 5 bases; unmatched junction nucleotides: 4. Germline V CDR1 and CDR2: MNHNY, SVGAGI (reference sequence). The CDR3 region is CASSRTGGNEQYF. As DNA, the CDR3 is TGTGCCAGCAGTCGTACAGGGGGCAACGAGCAGTACTTC.

This clonotype showed up just a few times. V gene TRBV27 combines with J gene TRBJ1-4; TRBD1 matches at 8 bases. Trimming cost V 7 bases and J 3 bases; bases outside gene matches: 16. Germline V gives CDR1 MNHEY, CDR2 SMNVEV (reference sequence). The CDR3 spans 18 residues. CDR3 coding DNA: TGTGCCAGCAAACGAACCCGGACAGGGTGGGCGTCTAATGAAAAACTGTTTTTT. This gives the protein CASKRTRTGWASNEKLFF.

The chain is built from TRBV7-9 and TRBJ2-1; TRBD2 aligns across 8 bases. The CDR3 has 14 amino acids. V gave up 9 bases and J gave up 4 bases; unmatched junction bases: 8. Germline CDR1 SEHNR, CDR2 FQNEAQ (reference sequence). The CDR3 here is CASTGVAGYNEQFF. The CDR3 nucleotides read TGTGCCAGTACCGGGGTAGCGGGGTACAATGAGCAGTTCTTC.

There are a few counts of this clonotype. V gene TRBV5-5 combines with J gene TRBJ1-5; D ambiguous. CDR3 length equals 13 residues. V shed 1 base and J shed 4 bases, with 6 bases lying between them. Germline-derived CDR1 and CDR2 are SGHKS and YYEKEE (reference sequence). The CDR3 coding sequence is TGTGCCAGCAGCTTGTTTGATAATCAGCCCCAGCATTTT. This translates into CASSLFDNQPQHF.

This chain joins TRBV5-1 and TRBJ2-1; 8 bases align to TRBD2. Germline CDR1 reads SGHRS; CDR2 reads YFSETQ. V was pared by 0 bases and J by 7 bases, with 9 bases of the junction left unmatched. The CDR3 consists of 16 residues. The CDR3 protein is CASSLGTGGVANEQFF. The DNA for the CDR3 is TGCGCCAGCAGCTTGGGGACGGGAGGGGTGGCGAATGAGCAGTTCTTC.